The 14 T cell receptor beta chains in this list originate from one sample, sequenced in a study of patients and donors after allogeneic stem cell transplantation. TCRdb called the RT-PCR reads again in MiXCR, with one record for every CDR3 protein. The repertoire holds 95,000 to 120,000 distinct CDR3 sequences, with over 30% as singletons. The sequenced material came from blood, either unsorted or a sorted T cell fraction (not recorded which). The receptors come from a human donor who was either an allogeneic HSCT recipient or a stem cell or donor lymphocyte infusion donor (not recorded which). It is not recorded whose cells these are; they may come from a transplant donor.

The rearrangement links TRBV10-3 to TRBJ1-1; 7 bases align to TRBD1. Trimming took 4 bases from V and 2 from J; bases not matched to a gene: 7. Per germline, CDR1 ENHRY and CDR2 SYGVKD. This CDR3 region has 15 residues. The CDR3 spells CAISGTGDRNTEAFF. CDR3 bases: TGTGCCATCAGTGGAACAGGGGATAGAAACACTGAAGCTTTCTTT.

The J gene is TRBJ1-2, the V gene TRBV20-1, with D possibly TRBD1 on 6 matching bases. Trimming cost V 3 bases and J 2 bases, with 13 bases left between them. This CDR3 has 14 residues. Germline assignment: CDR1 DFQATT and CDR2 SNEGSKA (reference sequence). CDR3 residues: CSASNRAINYGYTF. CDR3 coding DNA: TGCAGTGCTAGCAACAGGGCTATCAACTATGGCTACACCTTC.

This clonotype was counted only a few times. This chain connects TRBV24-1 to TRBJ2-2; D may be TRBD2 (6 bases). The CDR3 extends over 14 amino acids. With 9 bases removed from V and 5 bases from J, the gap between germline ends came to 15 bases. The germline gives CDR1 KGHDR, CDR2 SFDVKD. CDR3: CATAGQGGTGELFF. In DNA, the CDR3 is TGTGCCACCGCAGGACAAGGAGGGACCGGGGAGCTGTTTTTT.

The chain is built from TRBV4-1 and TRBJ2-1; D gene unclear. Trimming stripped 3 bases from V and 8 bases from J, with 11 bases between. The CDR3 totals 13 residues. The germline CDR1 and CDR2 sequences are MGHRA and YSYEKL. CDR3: CASSQALRDEQFF. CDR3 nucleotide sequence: TGCGCCAGCAGCCAGGCTCTACGGGATGAGCAGTTCTTC.

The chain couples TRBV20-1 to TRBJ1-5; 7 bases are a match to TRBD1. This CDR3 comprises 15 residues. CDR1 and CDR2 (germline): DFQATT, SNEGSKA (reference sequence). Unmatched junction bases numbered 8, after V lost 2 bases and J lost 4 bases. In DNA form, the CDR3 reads TGCAGTGCTAGACCCGAGACAGGGAGAAATCAGCCCCAGCATTTT. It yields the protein CSARPETGRNQPQHF.

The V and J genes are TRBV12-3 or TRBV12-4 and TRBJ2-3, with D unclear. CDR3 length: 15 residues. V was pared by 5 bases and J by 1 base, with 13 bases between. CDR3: CASSPELSGTDTQYF. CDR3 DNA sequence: TGTGCCAGCAGTCCGGAACTCTCGGGCACAGATACGCAGTATTTT.

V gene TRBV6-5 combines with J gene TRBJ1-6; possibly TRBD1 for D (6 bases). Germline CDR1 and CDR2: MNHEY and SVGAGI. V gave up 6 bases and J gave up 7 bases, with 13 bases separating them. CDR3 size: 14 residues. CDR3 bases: TGTGCCAGCAGGAGGGACATGCTCAATTCACCCCTCCACTTT. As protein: CASRRDMLNSPLHF.

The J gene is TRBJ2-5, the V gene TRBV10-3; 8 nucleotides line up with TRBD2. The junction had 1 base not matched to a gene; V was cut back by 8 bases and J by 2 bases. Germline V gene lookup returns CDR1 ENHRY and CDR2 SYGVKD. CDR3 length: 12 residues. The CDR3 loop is CAISSGQETQYF. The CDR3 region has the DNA TGTGCCATCTCTAGCGGGCAAGAGACCCAGTACTTC.

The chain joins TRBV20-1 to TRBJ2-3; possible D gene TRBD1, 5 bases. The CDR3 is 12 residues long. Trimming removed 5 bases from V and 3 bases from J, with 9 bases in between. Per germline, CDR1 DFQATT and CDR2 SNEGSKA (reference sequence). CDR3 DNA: TGCAGTGCTGGGGCTCGGACAGATACGCAGTATTTT. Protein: CSAGARTDTQYF.

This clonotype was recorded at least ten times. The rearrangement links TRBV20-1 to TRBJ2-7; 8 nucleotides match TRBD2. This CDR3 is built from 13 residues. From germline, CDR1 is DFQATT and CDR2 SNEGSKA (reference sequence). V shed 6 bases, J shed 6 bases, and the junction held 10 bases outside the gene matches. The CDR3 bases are TGCAGTGCCACCGGGACTAGTAAAGGCGAGCAGTACTTC. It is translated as CSATGTSKGEQYF.

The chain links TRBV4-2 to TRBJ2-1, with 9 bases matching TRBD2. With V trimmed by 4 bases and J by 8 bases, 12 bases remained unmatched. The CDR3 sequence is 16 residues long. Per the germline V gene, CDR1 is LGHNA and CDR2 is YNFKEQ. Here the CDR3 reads CASSPQPGLAIDEQFF. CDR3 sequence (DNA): TGTGCCAGCAGCCCACAACCGGGACTAGCTATTGATGAGCAGTTCTTC.

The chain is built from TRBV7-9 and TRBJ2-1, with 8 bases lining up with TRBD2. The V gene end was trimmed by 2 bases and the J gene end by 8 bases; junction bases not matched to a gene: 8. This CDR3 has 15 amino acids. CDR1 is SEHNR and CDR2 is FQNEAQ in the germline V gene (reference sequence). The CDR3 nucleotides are TGTGCCAGCAGCTTAACGGGACTAGATATCGATGAGCAGTTCTTC. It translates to CASSLTGLDIDEQFF. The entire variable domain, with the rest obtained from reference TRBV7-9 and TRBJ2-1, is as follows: DTGVSQNPRHKITKRGQNVTFRCDPISEHNRLYWYRQTLGQGPEFLTYFQNEAQLEKSRLLSDRFSAERPKGSFSTLEIQRTEQGDSAMYLCASSLTGLDIDEQFFGPGTRLTVL.

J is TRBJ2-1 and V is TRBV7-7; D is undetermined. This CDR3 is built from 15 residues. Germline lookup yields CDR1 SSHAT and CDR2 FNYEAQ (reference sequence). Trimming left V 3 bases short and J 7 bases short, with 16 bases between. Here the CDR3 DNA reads TGTGCCAGCAGCTTCGGGCGGTCCCCAGAGAATGAGCAGTTCTTC. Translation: CASSFGRSPENEQFF.

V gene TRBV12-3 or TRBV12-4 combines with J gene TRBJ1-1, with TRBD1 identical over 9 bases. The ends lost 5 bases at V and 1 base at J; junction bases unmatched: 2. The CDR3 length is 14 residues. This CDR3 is CASSRTGENTEAFF. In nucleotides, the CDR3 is TGTGCCAGCAGTCGGACAGGGGAGAACACTGAAGCTTTCTTT.